This is a list of T cell receptor beta chains from one sample in a study of identical twins. TCRdb re-analysed the 5' RACE reads in MiXCR, keeping a single row per CDR3 protein. Of fewer than 650,000 distinct CDR3 sequences in the sample, more than 9% were seen once. These data also featured in a second study, about yellow fever vaccine responses in identical twins.

Material for sequencing was PBMCs. Receptor source: a woman aged 18 to 35 in good health. Each CDR3 is given with its conserved first and last residue. The D gene is left open where the match is weak. Where a row states a size, it is once, few, many or the class of an expanded clone; other rows omit it.

length	V	J	size	D	DNA	CDR3
15	TRBV5-1	TRBJ2-1	many	.	TGCGCCAGCAGCTTGGAGGGCTGGGGGAGCAATGAGCAGTTCTTC	CASSLEGWGSNEQFF
17	TRBV12-3/TRBV12-4	TRBJ2-4	.	TRBD1	TGTGCCAGCAGTTTAAAGCCCTTGGGACAGACTAAAAACATTCAGTACTTC	CASSLKPLGQTKNIQYF
16	TRBV7-8	TRBJ2-5	few	.	TGTGCCAGCAGCCCTATACAGGGAGTTGATAGGAAGACCCAGTACTTC	CASSPIQGVDRKTQYF
17	TRBV5-1	TRBJ2-3	.	.	TGCACCAGCAGCCCCTTCGGGGGAGAGGTCGGAGCAGATACGCAGTATTTT	CTSSPFGGEVGADTQYF
12	TRBV7-9	TRBJ2-1	few	.	TGTGCCAGCAGCCACCCCCACAATGAGCAGTTCTTC	CASSHPHNEQFF
15	TRBV12-3/TRBV12-4	TRBJ1-1	.	.	TGTGCCAGCAGTTATCCAACAGGGTTGAACACTGAAGCTTTCTTT	CASSYPTGLNTEAFF
17	TRBV20-1	TRBJ2-7	many	TRBD2	TGCAGTGCTAGAGATAGGGCTAGCGGGTTTCTCTCCTACGAGCAGTACTTC	CSARDRASGFLSYEQYF
15	TRBV6-5	TRBJ1-1	.	TRBD1	TGTGCCAGCAGTTACTCTGACAGGGGTTACACTGAAGCTTTCTTT	CASSYSDRGYTEAFF
14	TRBV7-9	TRBJ2-5	few	.	TGTGCCAGCACCCTCGGAGGGTCCCCAGAGACCCAGTACTTC	CASTLGGSPETQYF
14	TRBV20-1	TRBJ2-2	few	.	TGCAGTGCTAGATCCCCCTCCGCCACCGGGGAGCTGTTTTTT	CSARSPSATGELFF
15	TRBV7-7	TRBJ2-5	few	.	TGTGCTAGCAGCCGAAACCGGGGCGAGACGGAGACCCAGTACTTC	CASSRNRGETETQYF
13	TRBV18	TRBJ2-7	few	.	TGTGCCAGCTCACCAGGAGACAGCTACGAGCAGTACTTC	CASSPGDSYEQYF
16	TRBV19	TRBJ2-2	many	TRBD2	TGTGCCAGTAGTGAAACTAGCGGGACCGTATCTAGGGAGCTGTTTTTT	CASSETSGTVSRELFF
14	TRBV12-3/TRBV12-4	TRBJ2-3	many	.	TGTGCCAGCATCCGGGACACCCTCACAGATACGCAGTATTTT	CASIRDTLTDTQYF
14	TRBV5-1	TRBJ2-7	many	TRBD1	TGTGCCAGCAGCTTAGGGACAGGACCTTACGAGCAGTACTTC	CASSLGTGPYEQYF
14	TRBV2	TRBJ1-5	many	.	TGTGCCAGCTTAGAAGACAGGTCGGGACAGCCCCAGCATTTT	CASLEDRSGQPQHF
15	TRBV24-1	TRBJ2-1	many	.	TGTGCCACCAGTGATTCTCCGGGAACTCGGGGTGAGCAGTTCTTC	CATSDSPGTRGEQFF
15	TRBV27	TRBJ1-6	many	.	TGTGCCAGCAGTTTAAAGGAACCCTATAATTCACCCCTCCACTTT	CASSLKEPYNSPLHF
15	TRBV5-1	TRBJ2-3	many	.	TGCGCCAGCAGCTTGGCGGGTCCTAGCACAGATACGCAGTATTTT	CASSLAGPSTDTQYF
14	TRBV27	TRBJ2-7	.	TRBD2	TGTGCCAGCAGCCCGATGGGGGGGGCCTACGAGCAGTACTTC	CASSPMGGAYEQYF
14	TRBV20-1	TRBJ2-3	.	.	TGCAGTGCTCCCCCTGGGGGGAGCACAGATACGCAGTATTTT	CSAPPGGSTDTQYF
12	TRBV28	TRBJ1-2	many	.	TGTGCCAGCAGGTACAGGGTAGGTGGCTACACCTTC	CASRYRVGGYTF
15	TRBV5-6	TRBJ2-7	.	TRBD1	TGTGCCAGCAGCGAAGGGACAGGGGGGCGCTACGAGCAGTACTTC	CASSEGTGGRYEQYF
15	TRBV28	TRBJ1-5	.	.	TGTGCCAGCAACTTAGGGGTTGGGGGGGATCAGCCCCAGCATTTT	CASNLGVGGDQPQHF
15	TRBV7-2	TRBJ2-3	many	TRBD2	TGTGCCAGCAGCCTACTAGCGCCCTCCACAGATACGCAGTATTTT	CASSLLAPSTDTQYF
14	TRBV20-1	TRBJ2-4	many	.	TGCAGTGCCCGGGACTGGCTAGCCAAAAACATTCAGTACTTC	CSARDWLAKNIQYF
15	TRBV5-5	TRBJ2-3	many	TRBD1	TGTGCCAGCAGCTCGGGACAGGGTAAAACAGATACGCAGTATTTT	CASSSGQGKTDTQYF
13	TRBV6-5	TRBJ2-1	few	.	TGTGCCAGCAGTTACCGGGGATTGAGCGGCTGGTTCTTC	CASSYRGLSGWFF
16	TRBV5-1	TRBJ2-5	.	.	TGCGCCAGCAGCTCGGGTTTTAGCGGAAGTCAAGAGACCCAGTACTTC	CASSSGFSGSQETQYF
16	TRBV20-1	TRBJ2-2	.	TRBD2	TGCAGTGCTAGCCCTCTAGCGGGAGCGTACACCGGGGAGCTGTTTTTT	CSASPLAGAYTGELFF
13	TRBV28	TRBJ2-5	few	.	TGTGCCAGCAGTTACCACACCAGTGAGACCCAGTACTTC	CASSYHTSETQYF
13	TRBV15	TRBJ2-3	.	.	TGTGCCACCAGCAGAGATTACACAGATACGCAGTATTTT	CATSRDYTDTQYF
17	TRBV4-3	TRBJ2-5	.	TRBD2	TGCGCCAGCAGCCAAGACGGTCGAGCGGGAGAGGGAGAGACCCAGTACTTC	CASSQDGRAGEGETQYF
12	TRBV7-6	TRBJ2-7	few	.	TGTGCCAGCAGCTCGGAGGGGTCCGAGCAGTACTTC	CASSSEGSEQYF
14	TRBV6-5	TRBJ2-7	few	.	TGTGCCAGCAGTTACTCGGAGAGCTCCTACGAGCAGTACTTC	CASSYSESSYEQYF
17	TRBV10-3	TRBJ1-5	.	TRBD1	TGTGCCATCAGTGAGTCGAAAGACAGGGGGCGAAATCAGCCCCAGCATTTT	CAISESKDRGRNQPQHF
18	TRBV27	TRBJ1-4	.	.	TGTGCCAGCAGTTTATCGGCAAAGGTAACAGGGAGTAATGAAAAACTGTTTTTT	CASSLSAKVTGSNEKLFF
15	TRBV3-1	TRBJ2-1	many	TRBD2	TGTGCCAGCAGCCAACATGGACTAGCGGACAATGAGCAGTTCTTC	CASSQHGLADNEQFF
15	TRBV20-1	TRBJ2-1	few	TRBD2	TGCAGTGCTAGAGATGCTAGCGGGGCTAACAATGAGCAGTTCTTC	CSARDASGANNEQFF
15	TRBV4-1	TRBJ2-7	few	.	TGCGCCAGCAGCCAAGGGGGGATAGCGTCCTACGAGCAGTACTTC	CASSQGGIASYEQYF
14	TRBV25-1	TRBJ2-7	many	.	TGTGCCAGCAGTGAAGATGGACCTCGGGCCGAGCAGTACTTC	CASSEDGPRAEQYF
16	TRBV28	TRBJ2-5	few	.	TGTGCCAGCGAAGAACATCCTACTTCTCTACAAGAGACCCAGTACTTC	CASEEHPTSLQETQYF
14	TRBV16	TRBJ1-4	many	.	TGTGCCAGCAGCCACTGGGATGCTAATGAAAAACTGTTTTTT	CASSHWDANEKLFF
15	TRBV6-2/TRBV6-3	TRBJ1-1	many	TRBD1	TGTGCCAGCAGTTACTCTGTGGGACAGGGACCTGAAGCTTTCTTT	CASSYSVGQGPEAFF
14	TRBV12-3/TRBV12-4	TRBJ2-1	few	TRBD2	TGTGCCAGCACCCGGACTAGCTCCTACAATGAGCAGTTCTTC	CASTRTSSYNEQFF